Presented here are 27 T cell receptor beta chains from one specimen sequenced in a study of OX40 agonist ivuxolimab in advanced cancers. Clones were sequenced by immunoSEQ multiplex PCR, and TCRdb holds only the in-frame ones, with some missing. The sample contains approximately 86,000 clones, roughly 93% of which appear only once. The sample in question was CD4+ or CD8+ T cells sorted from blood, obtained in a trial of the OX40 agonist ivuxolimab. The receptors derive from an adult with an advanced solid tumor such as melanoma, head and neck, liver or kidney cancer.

The CDR3: CSVEDKALSYNEQFF. The CDR3 coding sequence is TGCAGCGTTGAAGATAAGGCACTTTCCTACAATGAGCAGTTCTTC. The rearrangement uses TRBV29-1 and TRBJ2-1; D unresolved. V lost 0 bases, J lost 1 base, and 10 bases lay in between. The CDR3 runs 15 residues. The V gene's germline CDR1 is SQVTM and CDR2 ANQGSEA.

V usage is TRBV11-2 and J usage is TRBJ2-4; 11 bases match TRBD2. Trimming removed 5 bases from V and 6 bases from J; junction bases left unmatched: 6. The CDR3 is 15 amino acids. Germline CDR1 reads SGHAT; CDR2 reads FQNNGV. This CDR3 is CASSAATSGTNIQYF. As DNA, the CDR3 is TGTGCCAGCAGCGCCGCGACTAGCGGGACAAACATTCAGTACTTC.

CDR3 residues: CASSVGMGAYNEQFF. The DNA of the CDR3 is TGTGCCAGCAGTGTGGGGATGGGTGCTTACAATGAGCAGTTCTTC. The rearrangement links TRBV6-4 to TRBJ2-1; D gene ambiguous. The germline CDR1 and CDR2 sequences are MRHNA and SNTAGT. The CDR3 runs 15 residues. Trimming pared 4 bases from V and 4 bases from J, leaving 14 bases between.

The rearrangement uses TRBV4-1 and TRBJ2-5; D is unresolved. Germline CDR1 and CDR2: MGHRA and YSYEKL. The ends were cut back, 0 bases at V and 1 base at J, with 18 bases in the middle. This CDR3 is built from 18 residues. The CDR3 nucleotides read TGCGCCAGCAGCCAAGATAGAAGGACCCCCCGAGGCCAAGAGACCCAGTACTTC. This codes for CASSQDRRTPRGQETQYF.

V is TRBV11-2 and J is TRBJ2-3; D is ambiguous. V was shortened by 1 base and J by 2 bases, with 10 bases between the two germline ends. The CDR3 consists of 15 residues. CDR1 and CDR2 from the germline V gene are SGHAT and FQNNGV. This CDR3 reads CASSLGGPPTDTQYF. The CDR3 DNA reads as TGTGCCAGCAGCTTAGGGGGTCCCCCCACAGATACGCAGTATTTT.

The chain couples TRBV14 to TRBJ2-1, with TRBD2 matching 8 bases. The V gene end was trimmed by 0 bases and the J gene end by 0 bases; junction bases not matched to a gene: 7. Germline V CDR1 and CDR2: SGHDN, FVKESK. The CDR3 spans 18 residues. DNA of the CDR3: TGTGCCAGCAGCCAAGAAAAAGGCGGGGGGAGCTCCTACAATGAGCAGTTCTTC. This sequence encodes CASSQEKGGGSSYNEQFF.

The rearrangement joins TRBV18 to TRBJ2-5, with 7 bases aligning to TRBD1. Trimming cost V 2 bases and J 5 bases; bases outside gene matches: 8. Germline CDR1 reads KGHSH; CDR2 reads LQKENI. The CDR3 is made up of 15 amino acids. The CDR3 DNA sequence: TGTGCCAGCTCACCAAGACCCGGGACAGTTGAGACCCAGTACTTC. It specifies CASSPRPGTVETQYF. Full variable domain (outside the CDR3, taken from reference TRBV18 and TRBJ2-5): NAGVMQNPRHLVRRRGQEARLRCSPMKGHSHVYWYRQLPEEGLKFMVYLQKENIIDESGMPKERFSAEFPKEGPSILRIQQVVRGDSAAYFCASSPRPGTVETQYFGPGTRLLVL.

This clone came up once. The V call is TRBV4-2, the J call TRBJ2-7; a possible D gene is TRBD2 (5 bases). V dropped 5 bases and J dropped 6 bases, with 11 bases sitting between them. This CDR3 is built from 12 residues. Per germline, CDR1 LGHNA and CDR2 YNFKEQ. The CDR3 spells CASSVDYSEQYF. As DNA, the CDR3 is TGTGCCAGCAGCGTCGACTACTCCGAGCAGTACTTC.

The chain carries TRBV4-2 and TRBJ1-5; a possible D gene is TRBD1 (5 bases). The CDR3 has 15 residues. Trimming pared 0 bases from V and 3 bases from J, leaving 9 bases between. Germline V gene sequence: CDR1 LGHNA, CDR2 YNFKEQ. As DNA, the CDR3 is TGTGCCAGCAGCCAAGACGGGGGGACCAATCAGCCCCAGCATTTT. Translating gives CASSQDGGTNQPQHF.

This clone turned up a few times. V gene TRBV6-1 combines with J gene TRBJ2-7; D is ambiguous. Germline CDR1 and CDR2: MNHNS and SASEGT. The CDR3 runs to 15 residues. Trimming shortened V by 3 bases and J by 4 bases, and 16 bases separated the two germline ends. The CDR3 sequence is CASSDTRSAPYEQYF. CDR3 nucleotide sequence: TGTGCCAGCAGTGACACTCGGTCCGCTCCTTACGAGCAGTACTTC.

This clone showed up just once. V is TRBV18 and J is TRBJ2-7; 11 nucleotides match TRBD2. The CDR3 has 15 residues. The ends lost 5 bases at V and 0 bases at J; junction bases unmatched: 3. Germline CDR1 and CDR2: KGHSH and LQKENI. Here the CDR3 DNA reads TGTGCCAGCTCATCCACTAGCGGGAGCTCCTACGAGCAGTACTTC. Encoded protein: CASSSTSGSSYEQYF.

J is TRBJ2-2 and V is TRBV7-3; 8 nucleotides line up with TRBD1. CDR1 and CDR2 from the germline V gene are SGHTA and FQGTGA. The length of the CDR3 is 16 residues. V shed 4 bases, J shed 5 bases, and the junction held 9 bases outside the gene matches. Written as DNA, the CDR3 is TGTGCCAGCAGCTCCCCGGACAGGGAACTGACCGGGGAGCTGTTTTTT. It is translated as CASSSPDRELTGELFF.

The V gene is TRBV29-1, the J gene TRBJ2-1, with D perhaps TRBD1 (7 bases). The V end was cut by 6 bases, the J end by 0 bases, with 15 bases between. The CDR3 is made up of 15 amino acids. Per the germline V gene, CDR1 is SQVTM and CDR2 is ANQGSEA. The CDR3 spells CSVQGGSSSYNEQFF. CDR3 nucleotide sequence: TGCAGCGTCCAGGGGGGCTCAAGCTCCTACAATGAGCAGTTCTTC.

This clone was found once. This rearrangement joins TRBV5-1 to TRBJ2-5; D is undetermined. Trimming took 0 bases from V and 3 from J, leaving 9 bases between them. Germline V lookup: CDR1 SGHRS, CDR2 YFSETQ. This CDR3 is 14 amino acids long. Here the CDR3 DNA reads TGCGCCAGCAGCTTGGGGGCTTCAGAAGAGACCCAGTACTTC. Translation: CASSLGASEETQYF.

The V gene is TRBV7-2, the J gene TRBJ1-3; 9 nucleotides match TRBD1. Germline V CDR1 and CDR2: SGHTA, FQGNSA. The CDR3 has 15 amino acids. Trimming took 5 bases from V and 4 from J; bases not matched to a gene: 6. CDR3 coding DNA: TGTGCCAGCAGCAAGACAGGGGGATCGGGAAACACCATATATTTT. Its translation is CASSKTGGSGNTIYF.

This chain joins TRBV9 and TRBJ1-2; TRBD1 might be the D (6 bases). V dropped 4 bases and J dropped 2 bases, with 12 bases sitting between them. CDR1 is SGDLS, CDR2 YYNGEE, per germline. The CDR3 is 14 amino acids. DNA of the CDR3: TGTGCCAGCAGCCTCGAGGGGGGAAACTATGGCTACACCTTC. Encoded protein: CASSLEGGNYGYTF.

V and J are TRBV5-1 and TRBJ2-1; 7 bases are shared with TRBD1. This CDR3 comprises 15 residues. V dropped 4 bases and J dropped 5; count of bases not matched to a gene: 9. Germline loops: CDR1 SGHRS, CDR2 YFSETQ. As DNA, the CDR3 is TGCGCCAGCAGCACTTACAGGGGACAAGACAATGAGCAGTTCTTC. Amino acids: CASSTYRGQDNEQFF.

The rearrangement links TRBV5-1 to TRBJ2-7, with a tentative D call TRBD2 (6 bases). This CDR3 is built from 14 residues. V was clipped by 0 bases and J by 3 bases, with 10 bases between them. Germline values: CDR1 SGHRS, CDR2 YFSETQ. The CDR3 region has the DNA TGCGCCAGCAGCTTGGCCGGGAGCGGCTACGAGCAGTACTTC. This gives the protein CASSLAGSGYEQYF.

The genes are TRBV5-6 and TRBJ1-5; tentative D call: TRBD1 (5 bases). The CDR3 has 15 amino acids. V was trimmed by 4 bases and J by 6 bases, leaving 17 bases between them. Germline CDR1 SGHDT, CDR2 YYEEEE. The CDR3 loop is CASSPGGRVGQPQHF. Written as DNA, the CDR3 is TGTGCCAGCAGCCCGGGAGGCAGGGTTGGTCAGCCCCAGCATTTT.

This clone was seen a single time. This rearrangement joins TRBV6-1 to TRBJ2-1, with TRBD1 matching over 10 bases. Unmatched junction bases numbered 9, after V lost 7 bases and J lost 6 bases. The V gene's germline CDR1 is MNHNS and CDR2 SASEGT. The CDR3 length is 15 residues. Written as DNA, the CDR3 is TGTGCCAGCACCAAGACAGGGGGCGGAATCAATGAGCAGTTCTTC. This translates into CASTKTGGGINEQFF.

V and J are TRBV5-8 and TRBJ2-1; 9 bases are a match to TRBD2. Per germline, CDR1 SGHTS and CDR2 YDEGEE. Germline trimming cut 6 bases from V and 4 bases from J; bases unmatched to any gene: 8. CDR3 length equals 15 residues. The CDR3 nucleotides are TGTGCCAGCACCTATAGCGGGGGACAATACAATGAGCAGTTCTTC. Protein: CASTYSGGQYNEQFF.

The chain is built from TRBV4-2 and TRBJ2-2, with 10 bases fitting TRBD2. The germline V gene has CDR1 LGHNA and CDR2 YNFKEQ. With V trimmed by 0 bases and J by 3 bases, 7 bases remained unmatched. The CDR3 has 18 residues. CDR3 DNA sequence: TGTGCCAGCAGCCAAGAGCCTAGCGGGAGTAAGTACACCGGGGAGCTGTTTTTT. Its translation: CASSQEPSGSKYTGELFF.

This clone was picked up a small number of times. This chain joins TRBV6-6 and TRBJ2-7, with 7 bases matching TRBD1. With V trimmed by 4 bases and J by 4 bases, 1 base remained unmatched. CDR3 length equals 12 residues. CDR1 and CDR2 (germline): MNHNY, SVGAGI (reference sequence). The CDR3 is CASSLGQYEQYF. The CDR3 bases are TGTGCCAGCAGTTTGGGACAGTACGAGCAGTACTTC.

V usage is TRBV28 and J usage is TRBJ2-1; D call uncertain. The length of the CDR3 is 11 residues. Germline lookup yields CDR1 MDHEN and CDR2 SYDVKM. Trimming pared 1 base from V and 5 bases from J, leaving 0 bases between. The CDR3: CASSLYNEQFF. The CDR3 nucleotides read TGTGCCAGCAGTTTATACAATGAGCAGTTCTTC.

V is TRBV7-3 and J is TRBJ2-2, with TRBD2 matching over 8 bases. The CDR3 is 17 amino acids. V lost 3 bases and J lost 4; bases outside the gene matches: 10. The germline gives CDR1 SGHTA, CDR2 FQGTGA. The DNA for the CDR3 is TGTGCCAGCAGCTTGACCCCCGGGAGGGCCGTCACCGGGGAGCTGTTTTTT. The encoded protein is CASSLTPGRAVTGELFF.

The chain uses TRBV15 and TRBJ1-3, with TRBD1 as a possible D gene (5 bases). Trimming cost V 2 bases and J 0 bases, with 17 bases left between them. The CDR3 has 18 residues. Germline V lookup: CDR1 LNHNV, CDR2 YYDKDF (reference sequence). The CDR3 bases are TGTGCCACCAGCAGACAGGGATCGGCTGTCTTCTCTGGAAACACCATATATTTT. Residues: CATSRQGSAVFSGNTIYF.

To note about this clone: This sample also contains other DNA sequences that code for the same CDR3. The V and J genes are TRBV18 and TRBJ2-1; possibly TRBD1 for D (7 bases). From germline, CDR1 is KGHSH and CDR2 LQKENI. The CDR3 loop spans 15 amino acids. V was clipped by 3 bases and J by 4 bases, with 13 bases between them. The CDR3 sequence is CASSPLAGGYNEQFF. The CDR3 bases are TGTGCCAGCTCACCGTTGGCAGGGGGGTACAATGAGCAGTTCTTC.